These 16 T cell receptor beta chains share one sample of origin, sequenced in a study of beta chain features in type 1 diabetes. Findings of the study overall: Significant though moderate, a shortening of TCRB CDR3s appeared in all four CD4+ subsets of Type 1 diabetes patients.

Expressed TCRB transcripts were sequenced because the entire RNA isolate underwent reverse transcription. Assay: immunoSEQ multiplex PCR; the TCRdb copy retains only in-frame clones and omits some. Among some 240,000 clones listed, about a sixth were seen once. The antigens of these receptors remain unknown. Sequenced sample: naive CD4+ T cells from blood. These TCRs come from a man aged 25 to 40 with type 1 diabetes.

This clone has only one observation. This chain links TRBV2 with TRBJ2-1; TRBD2 might be the D (5 bases). Germline V gives CDR1 SNHLY, CDR2 FYNNEI. This CDR3 has 12 amino acids. Deletions cut 3 bases from V and 8 bases from J, with 8 bases between. The DNA for the CDR3 is TGTGCCAGCAGTGAGGGAGTATATGAGCAGTTCTTC. Amino acid sequence: CASSEGVYEQFF.

The V call is TRBV2, the J call TRBJ1-5, with D possibly TRBD1 on 6 matching bases. Germline V CDR1 and CDR2: SNHLY, FYNNEI. The CDR3 is 14 residues long. Trimming stripped 8 bases from V and 2 bases from J, with 13 bases between. The CDR3 bases are TGTGCCAGCGGTAGACAGGCTGGCAATCAGCCCCAGCATTTT. Translation: CASGRQAGNQPQHF. Full variable domain (outside the CDR3, taken from reference TRBV2 and TRBJ1-5): EPEVTQTPSHQVTQMGQEVILRCVPISNHLYFYWYRQILGQKVEFLVSFYNNEISEKSEIFDDQFSVERPDGSNFTLKIRSTKLEDSAMYFCASGRQAGNQPQHFGDGTRLSIL.

This chain uses TRBV7-8 with TRBJ2-1; tentative D call: TRBD2 (5 bases). Germline V gene sequence: CDR1 SGHVS, CDR2 FQNEAQ. CDR3 length: 12 amino acids. V was clipped by 4 bases and J by 12 bases, with 13 bases between them. The DNA for the CDR3 is TGTGCCAGCAGCTCAAACAGAGGGCGGCAGTTCTTC. Protein product: CASSSNRGRQFF.

The chain joins TRBV27 to TRBJ2-7; maybe TRBD2 (6 bases). This CDR3 is built from 14 residues. Per the germline V gene, CDR1 is MNHEY and CDR2 is SMNVEV (reference sequence). V gave up 7 bases and J gave up 6 bases, with 19 bases separating them. The chain's CDR3 is CASKMDYYLPEQYF. The CDR3 nucleotides are TGTGCCAGCAAAATGGACTACTACCTCCCCGAGCAGTACTTC.

The table lists this clone with a few counts. The rearrangement joins TRBV6-5 to TRBJ2-3; TRBD2 might be the D (5 bases). The CDR3 spans 14 residues. CDR1 and CDR2 (germline): MNHEY, SVGAGI. V shed 2 bases and J shed 2 bases, with 8 bases lying between them. CDR3 region: CASSYTRNTDTQYF. CDR3 DNA: TGTGCCAGCAGTTACACTAGGAACACAGATACGCAGTATTTT.

The V gene is TRBV28, the J gene TRBJ2-7, with D tentatively TRBD1 or TRBD2 (5 bases each). V was shortened by 5 bases and J by 3 bases, with 14 bases between the two germline ends. The germline CDR1 and CDR2 sequences are MDHEN and SYDVKM. The CDR3 extends over 14 amino acids. Written as DNA, the CDR3 is TGTGCCAGCAGTCCCGGGACCATGGGCTACGAGCAGTACTTC. As protein: CASSPGTMGYEQYF.

V gene TRBV5-1 combines with J gene TRBJ2-5; perhaps TRBD2 as D (5 bases). CDR1 is SGHRS, CDR2 YFSETQ, per germline. V gave up 4 bases and J gave up 3 bases, with 16 bases separating them. The length of the CDR3 is 15 residues. The CDR3 sequence: CASSLAIGGEETQYF. In nucleotides, the CDR3 is TGCGCCAGCAGCCTCGCTATAGGAGGAGAAGAGACCCAGTACTTC.

The J gene is TRBJ2-1, the V gene TRBV30; 9 bases fit TRBD1. V lost 3 bases and J lost 2; bases outside the gene matches: 8. The CDR3 has 16 amino acids. Germline values: CDR1 GTSNPN, CDR2 SVGIG (reference sequence). CDR3 region: CAWRGRTGVAYNEQFF. The CDR3 nucleotides are TGTGCCTGGAGGGGTCGGACAGGGGTCGCCTACAATGAGCAGTTCTTC.

J is TRBJ2-5 and V is TRBV29-1; TRBD1 is a possible D gene (6 bases). This CDR3 contains 12 residues. The germline V gene encodes CDR1 SQVTM and CDR2 ANQGSEA. Between the trimmed V and J ends, which lost 2 bases and 3 bases, there was a span of 7 bases. CDR3 sequence reads: CSVEPGEETQYF. CDR3 coding DNA: TGCAGCGTTGAACCAGGGGAAGAGACCCAGTACTTC.

This clone was seen more than once but under ten times. The chain combines TRBV30 with TRBJ2-5; D is perhaps TRBD2 (5 bases). Germline lookup yields CDR1 GTSNPN and CDR2 SVGIG (reference sequence). The CDR3 is made up of 17 amino acids. Trimming left V 5 bases short and J 1 base short, with 23 bases between. The DNA of the CDR3 is TGTGCCTGGGGAAAGGGAGCAGGTCGTGGTCCCCAAGAGACCCAGTACTTC. Encoded protein: CAWGKGAGRGPQETQYF.

This clone was observed a few times. The genes are TRBV9 and TRBJ2-5, with 9 bases identical to TRBD1. The CDR3 has 16 residues. The V segment lost 0 bases and the J segment 5 bases; nucleotides outside the gene matches: 8. Germline V CDR1 and CDR2: SGDLS, YYNGEE. The chain's CDR3 is CASSVATGQGRETQYF. The CDR3 bases are TGTGCCAGCAGCGTAGCTACGGGACAGGGTCGGGAGACCCAGTACTTC. Full variable domain (rest looked up from reference TRBV9 and TRBJ2-5): DSGVTQTPKHLITATGQRVTLRCSPRSGDLSVYWYQQSLDQGLQFLIQYYNGEERAKGNILERFSAQQFPDLHSELNLSSLELGDSALYFCASSVATGQGRETQYFGPGTRLLVL.

The chain uses TRBV5-1 and TRBJ2-1, with D possibly being TRBD2 (5 bases). V was pared by 0 bases and J by 6 bases, with 16 bases between. Germline CDR1 and CDR2: SGHRS and YFSETQ. The CDR3 sequence is 16 residues long. CDR3 loop: CASSLVGVLGSNEQFF. The CDR3 DNA sequence: TGCGCCAGCAGCTTGGTCGGGGTATTGGGAAGCAATGAGCAGTTCTTC. Full variable domain (rest looked up from reference TRBV5-1 and TRBJ2-1): KAGVTQTPRYLIKTRGQQVTLSCSPISGHRSVSWYQQTPGQGLQFLFEYFSETQRNKGNFPGRFSGRQFSNSRSEMNVSTLELGDSALYLCASSLVGVLGSNEQFFGPGTRLTVL.

The table lists this clone with a few counts. The genes are TRBV15 and TRBJ1-2; D uncertain. V lost 0 bases and J lost 5, with 4 bases in between. The CDR3 covers 12 residues. From germline, CDR1 is LNHNV and CDR2 YYDKDF (reference sequence). The CDR3 nucleotides read TGTGCCACCAGCAGAGAAGAGTATGGCTACACCTTC. Its protein product is CATSREEYGYTF. The entire variable domain, with the rest obtained from reference TRBV15 and TRBJ1-2, is as follows: DAMVIQNPRYQVTQFGKPVTLSCSQTLNHNVMYWYQQKSSQAPKLLFHYYDKDFNNEADTPDNFQSRRPNTSFCFLDIRSPGLGDTAMYLCATSREEYGYTFGSGTRLTVV.

The chain has TRBV4-3 and TRBJ2-5; D is perhaps TRBD1 (5 bases). Germline assignment: CDR1 LGHNA and CDR2 YSLEER. Trimming stripped 4 bases from V and 2 bases from J, with 11 bases between. This CDR3 is 14 amino acids long. CDR3 residues: CASSRTGDQETQYF. The CDR3 DNA reads as TGCGCCAGCAGCCGCACAGGAGATCAAGAGACCCAGTACTTC.

About this clone: This specimen includes other DNA sequences encoding the same CDR3. This chain uses TRBV29-1 with TRBJ2-3; D ambiguous. CDR3 length equals 12 residues. Trimming took off 4 bases at V and 2 bases at J, with 7 bases between the two ends. From germline, CDR1 is SQVTM and CDR2 ANQGSEA. CDR3 sequence: CSVASSTDTQYF. The CDR3 coding sequence is TGCAGCGTTGCGAGCTCCACAGATACGCAGTATTTT.

The rearrangement uses TRBV25-1 and TRBJ2-2, with TRBD1 matching 8 bases. The CDR3 spans 16 residues. Trimming at V came to 1 base and at J to 2 bases, leaving 3 bases not matched to a gene. Looked up from germline, CDR1 is MGHDK and CDR2 is SYGVNS. CDR3 nucleotides: TGTGCCAGCAGTGAATTAGGACAGGGAAACACCGGGGAGCTGTTTTTT. Amino acid sequence: CASSELGQGNTGELFF.